The rows below give T cell receptor beta chains drawn from one sample of a study of T cells in localized non-small cell lung cancer. Libraries were prepared by immunoSEQ multiplex PCR; TCRdb keeps only in-frame clonotypes and omits some of them. The table has 72,000 or so clones, about four fifths seen once. The input for sequencing was peripheral blood, taken before any cancer treatment. These receptors originate from a female donor at least 60 years old with stage I lung adenocarcinoma. CDR3s include the opening cysteine and the closing phenylalanine or tryptophan. Rows may omit the clone size; those that give it use once, few, many or a size class.

TRBV7-3 NA CASSCRDRVNEKLFF
TRBV10-3 NA CAISFSGTSGRNEQFF
TRBV9 NA CASSPRGGPKETQYF
TRBV6-5 NA CASSYTGSVYEQYF
TRBV19 few CASRPTGQMNTEAFF
TRBV5-4 NA CASSKGQGHNQPQHF
TRBV20-1 NA CSADRGEQFF
TRBV7-9 NA CASSLGGSNYGYTF
TRBV19 NA CASRQGAYGYTF
TRBV7-8 NA CASSPRTSGHTDTQYF
TRBV6-5 NA CASSSRLAGYPYEQYF
TRBV15 NA CATSRDLASSYNEQFF
TRBV19 NA CASRGGSYEQYF
TRBV4-1 NA CASSQTVINEKLFF
TRBV28 NA CASSKDSNSGPLHF
TRBV5-1 NA CASSPGGPEDEQFF
TRBV15 NA CATSRVGTYTGELFF
TRBV7-2 NA CASSFKSGEQFF
TRBV5-5 NA CASSLAGQDGEKLFF
TRBV5-1 NA CASSLIPGQGKYF